The following is a T cell receptor (beta chain) sequence with its context. Source study methods: Amplifying reference gene primers gave estimates of nucleated cell counts. Assay: immunoSEQ multiplex PCR; the TCRdb copy retains only in-frame clones and omits some. V and J calls and clone size come straight from that table; D and trimming were deduced from the DNA. Altogether fewer than 50,000 clones are present, around 80% being singletons, with the ten largest covering around 42%. The CDR3 covers 13 residues. Per the germline V gene, CDR1 is MNHEY and CDR2 is SMNVEV (reference sequence). V dropped 2 bases and J dropped 8 bases, with 9 bases sitting between them. The data were obtained in a study of blood T cell repertoires in COVID-19. In the study overall: Samples taken during acute and convalescent COVID-19 were collected in the United States, Italy and Spain. The cDNA or gDNA used as material had been derived from T cells, B-cell-depleted T cells, or PBMCs.

The genes are TRBV27 and TRBJ1-4, with D tentatively TRBD1 (6 bases). This clonotype originated in a woman aged 80 or over with active or convalescent COVID-19. Source material: peripheral blood. The CDR3: CASSLQGREKLFF. CDR3 sequence (DNA): TGTGCCAGCAGTTTACAGGGGCGGGAAAAACTGTTTTTT.